This T cell receptor beta chain was sequenced for a study of blood T cell repertoires in COVID-19. Across the study: The samples span acute and convalescent COVID-19 from the United States, Italy and Spain.

This clone came up once. The junction had 10 bases not matched to a gene; V was cut back by 3 bases and J by 1 base. The CDR3 is made up of 18 amino acids. CDR1 is SGDLS and CDR2 is YYNGEE in the germline V gene. TCRdb's table, derived via immunoSEQ multiplex PCR, lists solely in-frame clones and lacks some. In the table there are 70,000 or so clones, more than 75% of which are singletons. This chain joins TRBV9 and TRBJ2-1; the match to TRBD2 covers 10 bases. The sequencing sample was made of peripheral blood. The source is a woman under 30 with acute or convalescent COVID-19. Written as DNA, the CDR3 is TGTGCCAGCAGCGAGCGAGCGGGAGGGCCTGGGTCCTACAATGAGCAGTTCTTC. The encoded protein is CASSERAGGPGSYNEQFF. The variable domain in full, with the rest retrieved from reference TRBV9 and TRBJ2-1, is DSGVTQTPKHLITATGQRVTLRCSPRSGDLSVYWYQQSLDQGLQFLIQYYNGEERAKGNILERFSAQQFPDLHSELNLSSLELGDSALYFCASSERAGGPGSYNEQFFGPGTRLTVL.